This TCR beta chain was sequenced during a study of T-cell reconstitution after alpha-beta-depleted transplantation in children. Regarding the study as a whole: It was newly produced T cells that mostly accounted for T-cell counts and diversity one year after transplant. Expanded clones from the graft, numbering several hundred, reportedly supplied alpha-beta T cells about two months after transplant. In some patients, recipient T cells and intrathymic progenitors surviving conditioning explained high day-60 diversity.

Unique molecular identifiers were used in preparing the TCRbeta library. TCRdb processed the PCR reads anew with MiXCR; each CDR3 protein has one entry. The top ten hold about 17% of the sample, which has around 100,000 distinct CDR3 sequences, about 8% seen once. This clonotype occurred a few times. Its antigen is not known. V lost 7 bases and J lost 4; bases outside the gene matches: 9. This CDR3 has 14 residues. Looked up from germline, CDR1 is SNHLY and CDR2 is FYNNEI. The V and J genes are TRBV2 and TRBJ2-5; 7 nucleotides line up with TRBD1. This TCR was recovered from a boy between 2 and 10 years old with acute lymphoblastic leukemia, due to receive a stem cell transplant. Material: PBMCs, obtained before TCRalphabeta/CD19-depleted stem cell transplant. For the CDR3, the DNA is TGTGCCAGCAACCGAGGGGGCCTGGGAGAGACCCAGTACTTC. Encoded protein: CASNRGGLGETQYF.